These 22 T cell receptor beta chains came from one sample sequenced in a study of cytomegalovirus exposure and HLA in healthy donors. PCR employed 60 Vbeta and 13 Jbeta primers. Data came from immunoSEQ multiplex PCR; TCRdb stores just in-frame clones and leaves some out. Of about 110,000 clones detected, 69% appear once; the ten largest clones hold 2.5% to 3.5%. Sequencing was done on a sample of PBMCs. Receptors originate from a man aged 30 to 45 in good health and CMV-seronegative.

This clone appeared a few times. The chain employs TRBV5-5 and TRBJ2-7; 12 nucleotides line up with TRBD2. Trimming cost V 3 bases and J 3 bases; bases outside gene matches: 4. The length of the CDR3 is 15 residues. Germline loops: CDR1 SGHKS, CDR2 YYEKEE (reference sequence). In DNA, the CDR3 is TGTGCCAGCAGCTCACCGACTAGCGGGAGCTACGAGCAGTACTTC. Amino acid sequence: CASSSPTSGSYEQYF.

The chain joins TRBV7-2 to TRBJ2-7; tentatively, D is TRBD2 (6 bases). Looked up from germline, CDR1 is SGHTA and CDR2 is FQGNSA. Trimming cost V 5 bases and J 6 bases, with 17 bases left between them. The CDR3 covers 14 residues. The CDR3 spells CASSHPGGKSEQYF. CDR3 DNA: TGTGCCAGCAGCCATCCGGGCGGGAAATCCGAGCAGTACTTC.

This chain joins TRBV5-4 and TRBJ2-1; D might be TRBD2 (6 bases). Trimming took off 0 bases at V and 8 bases at J, with 6 bases between the two ends. Germline CDR1 SGHNT, CDR2 YYREEE (reference sequence). This CDR3 has 12 amino acids. The CDR3 is CASSLGLDEQFF. CDR3 sequence (DNA): TGTGCCAGCAGCTTGGGACTAGATGAGCAGTTCTTC.

The chain carries TRBV11-3 and TRBJ1-1, with D maybe TRBD1 (6 bases). CDR3 length: 13 amino acids. The V gene lost 5 bases and the J gene lost 8 bases, with 15 bases spanning the gap. Germline V gene lookup returns CDR1 SGHNT and CDR2 YENEEA. The CDR3 DNA follows: TGTGCCAGCAGCCCTAGGGGGAATACCGAAGCTTTCTTT. The encoded protein is CASSPRGNTEAFF.

The rearrangement joins TRBV28 to TRBJ1-5; unclear D gene. Germline V gives CDR1 MDHEN, CDR2 SYDVKM. The CDR3 is made up of 14 amino acids. The V gene lost 7 bases and the J gene lost 6 bases, with 16 bases spanning the gap. CDR3 in amino acids: CASTLLRRSQPQHF. In nucleotides, the CDR3 is TGTGCCAGCACCCTCCTTCGTCGTTCTCAGCCCCAGCATTTT.

This chain joins TRBV5-1 and TRBJ1-3; D is ambiguous. Germline loops: CDR1 SGHRS, CDR2 YFSETQ. The CDR3 is 16 residues long. The ends were cut back, 0 bases at V and 0 bases at J, with 10 bases in the middle. CDR3 protein: CASSLDQTISGNTIYF. CDR3 DNA sequence: TGCGCCAGCAGCTTGGATCAGACAATCTCTGGAAACACCATATATTTT.

This clone came up a few times. The V call is TRBV4-3, the J call TRBJ1-2, with 10 bases aligning to TRBD1. Germline V gives CDR1 LGHNA, CDR2 YSLEER. The CDR3 length is 14 residues. Germline trimming cut 3 bases from V and 7 bases from J; bases unmatched to any gene: 5. The CDR3 reads CASSQARQGAGYTF. The CDR3 DNA reads as TGCGCCAGCAGCCAGGCGAGACAGGGGGCTGGCTACACCTTC.

A remark on this clone: Other DNA sequences within the sample encode an identical CDR3. CDR3 residues: CASSPPGNYGYTF. The CDR3 DNA is TGTGCCAGCTCACCCCCGGGTAACTATGGCTACACCTTC. The chain combines TRBV18 with TRBJ1-2; D not certain. Trimming shortened V by 3 bases and J by 1 base, and 6 bases separated the two germline ends. CDR1 is KGHSH, CDR2 LQKENI, per germline. The CDR3 runs 13 residues.

Here the CDR3 reads CASSKALCAERPTDTQYF. In DNA, the CDR3 is TGTGCCAGCAGCAAAGCGCTTTGCGCGGAGCGTCCCACAGATACGCAGTATTTT. The rearrangement joins TRBV21-1 to TRBJ2-3; whether TRBD2, the table's D call, matches the DNA was not checked. TRBV21-1 is recorded as a pseudogene. The CDR3 is 18 residues long.

The chain has TRBV18 and TRBJ2-6; 7 bases align to TRBD1. The germline gives CDR1 KGHSH, CDR2 LQKENI. With V trimmed by 1 base and J by 1 base, 1 base remained unmatched. This CDR3 is 16 amino acids long. The CDR3 coding sequence is TGTGCCAGCTCACCACAGGGGGCATCTGGGGCCAACGTCCTGACTTTC. Amino acids: CASSPQGASGANVLTF.

V and J are TRBV9 and TRBJ1-6; D is unclear. Looked up from germline, CDR1 is SGDLS and CDR2 is YYNGEE. CDR3 size: 13 residues. The V gene lost 0 bases and the J gene lost 10 bases, with 8 bases spanning the gap. In nucleotides, the CDR3 is TGTGCCAGCAGCGTAGGCGAACGGTCACCCCTCCACTTT. It specifies CASSVGERSPLHF.

This chain joins TRBV18 and TRBJ2-4; TRBD1 matches 8 bases. V shed 4 bases, J shed 8 bases, and the junction held 7 bases outside the gene matches. CDR1 KGHSH and CDR2 LQKENI come from the germline V gene. The CDR3 is 14 amino acids. CDR3 residues: CASSQGQGMDIQYF. Here the CDR3 DNA reads TGTGCCAGCTCACAAGGACAGGGAATGGACATTCAGTACTTC.

This sequence joins TRBV6-4 and TRBJ2-3; 7 bases map to TRBD2. This CDR3 is 18 amino acids long. The ends lost 0 bases at V and 3 bases at J; junction bases unmatched: 12. Germline CDR1 MRHNA, CDR2 SNTAGT. The CDR3 region has the DNA TGTGCCAGCAGTGACTCGGAGGGAGGGCCCTCCGGGACAGATACGCAGTATTTT. It codes for CASSDSEGGPSGTDTQYF.

This clone was seen only a few times. This chain joins TRBV28 and TRBJ2-1, with D possibly TRBD2 on 5 matching bases. In germline, CDR1 is MDHEN, CDR2 SYDVKM. This CDR3 is built from 12 residues. Deletions cut 4 bases from V and 13 bases from J, with 14 bases between. For the CDR3, the DNA is TGTGCCAGCAGTTCCCGGGAAGGGAGTCAGTTCTTC. Protein product: CASSSREGSQFF. The entire variable domain, with the rest obtained from reference TRBV28 and TRBJ2-1, is as follows: DVKVTQSSRYLVKRTGEKVFLECVQDMDHENMFWYRQDPGLGLRLIYFSYDVKMKEKGDIPEGYSVSREKKERFSLILESASTNQTSMYLCASSSREGSQFFGPGTRLTVL.

This clone was detected only a few times. This chain uses TRBV28 with TRBJ2-1; 9 bases are shared with TRBD2. CDR3 length: 14 amino acids. Per the germline V gene, CDR1 is MDHEN and CDR2 is SYDVKM. With V trimmed by 4 bases and J by 15 bases, 13 bases remained unmatched. The CDR3 DNA follows: TGTGCCAGCAGTTCCAGCGGGAGGAAGATTCGGGGGTTCTTC. Translating gives CASSSSGRKIRGFF.

V and J are TRBV7-2 and TRBJ2-1, with D perhaps matching TRBD1 (6 bases). CDR3 length: 15 residues. V lost 0 bases, J lost 4 bases, and 10 bases lay in between. Germline CDR1 SGHTA, CDR2 FQGNSA. The CDR3 DNA follows: TGTGCCAGCAGCTTAGCACAGGGCGGGTACAATGAGCAGTTCTTC. Translated: CASSLAQGGYNEQFF.

In this sample, this clone turned up once. The chain recombines TRBV19 with TRBJ1-1; the D is unclear. Germline V gene lookup returns CDR1 LNHDA and CDR2 SQIVND (reference sequence). This CDR3 has 12 residues. V was pared by 9 bases and J by 4 bases, with 12 bases between. The CDR3 is CASLRGLTEAFF. CDR3 sequence (DNA): TGTGCCAGCCTACGGGGTCTCACTGAAGCTTTCTTT.

The chain combines TRBV7-2 with TRBJ1-2; possibly TRBD1 for D (5 bases). Trimming cost V 5 bases and J 4 bases, with 11 bases left between them. CDR3 length equals 13 residues. Germline V lookup: CDR1 SGHTA, CDR2 FQGNSA. The CDR3 nucleotides are TGTGCCAGCAGCCCTAACCAGGGCTATGGCTACACCTTC. It codes for CASSPNQGYGYTF.

This clone has a handful of counts. V is TRBV18 and J is TRBJ1-1; weak D call: TRBD1 (5 bases). The CDR3 contains 15 residues. V was cut by 3 bases and J by 1 base, with 12 bases left in between. Germline lookup yields CDR1 KGHSH and CDR2 LQKENI. CDR3 DNA sequence: TGTGCCAGCTCACCGGAACGACAGAGGAACACTGAAGCTTTCTTT. It translates to CASSPERQRNTEAFF.

The chain recombines TRBV2 with TRBJ2-1, with D possibly matching TRBD2 (6 bases). The V and J ends lost 7 bases and 1 base respectively, with 14 bases between them. Per germline, CDR1 SNHLY and CDR2 FYNNEI. This CDR3 spans 15 amino acids. CDR3 region: CASTSAGLSYNEQFF. CDR3 coding DNA: TGTGCCAGCACCTCCGCGGGGCTTTCCTACAATGAGCAGTTCTTC.

The chain links TRBV28 to TRBJ2-3; D is undetermined. This CDR3 has 13 residues. Per germline, CDR1 MDHEN and CDR2 SYDVKM. V was clipped by 6 bases and J by 1 base, with 8 bases between them. In nucleotides, the CDR3 is TGTGCCAGCAGGTCCGGTGGCACAGATACGCAGTATTTT. It encodes CASRSGGTDTQYF.

The V and J genes are TRBV5-6 and TRBJ1-2; 8 bases fit TRBD1. After removal of 0 bases from V and 4 bases from J, the junction contained 11 bases not matched to a gene. The CDR3 runs 17 residues. Germline CDR1 is SGHDT and CDR2 is YYEEEE. CDR3 coding DNA: TGTGCCAGCAGCTTGGCCGCTAATGCAGGGGGCTTCTATGGCTACACCTTC. Protein sequence: CASSLAANAGGFYGYTF.